This TCR beta chain was sequenced during a study of regulatory T cells in long-lasting Graves disease. Trimming removed 0 bases at V and 5 bases at J, with 14 bases between. CDR1 SEHNR and CDR2 FQNEAQ come from the germline V gene (reference sequence). CDR3 length: 17 amino acids. Documented time point: newly diagnosed GD, antithyroid drugs for less than 3 months. After RNA was extracted from PBMCs, the TCR library was made from it. As collected, the peripheral blood samples measured nine milliliters each and went into EDTA tubes. Arm-PCR with iRepertoire HTBI primers amplified the CDR3 regions for these TCR beta libraries. TCRdb itself ran the multiplex PCR reads through MiXCR, one entry per CDR3 protein. The sample shows around 250,000 distinct CDR3 sequences, roughly a fifth of them seen only once.

The sample was peripheral blood mononuclear cells (PBMCs), taken at new diagnosis, from a patient treated with antithyroid drugs. This sequence was found in a female donor with Graves disease. The gene calls are TRBV7-9 and TRBJ1-6; no reliable D call. CDR3 protein: CASSLALGGRDNSPLHF. The CDR3 DNA sequence: TGTGCCAGCAGCTTAGCTCTGGGAGGGAGAGATAATTCACCCCTCCACTTT.